This T cell receptor beta chain was found in a study of vaccination effects on CD4 cells after COVID-19. Study-level points and caveats: Few convalescent patients, and no early post-infection timepoints, were available to the study. Marked contraction was observed in infection-induced and vaccine-induced clones late after vaccination.

Details on this clone: Its antigen remains unknown.

This table comes from immunoSEQ multiplex PCR, and its TCRdb copy is limited to in-frame clones, with some not included. Of fewer than 65,000 clones listed, around three quarters were seen once; the top ten hold roughly 3.5%. Antigen-specific CD4+ T cells were first expanded with viral peptide pools by the ViraFEST assay and only then sequenced. Culture proceeded for nine to eleven days, and CD4+ T cells were then isolated. According to the study, vaccine recipients showed no prior SARS-CoV-2 infection and negative nucleocapsid antibodies. Germline-derived CDR1 and CDR2 are KGHSH and LQKENI. The CDR3 totals 14 residues. Trimming pared 4 bases from V and 2 bases from J, leaving 11 bases between.

The source was CD4+ T cells from PBMCs cultured with HCoV-OC43 spike peptides, collected before COVID-19 vaccination. Sample subset: HCoV-OC43 spike overlapping peptide pool stimulation. This receptor was obtained from a human donor who received a COVID-19 vaccine. The chain joins TRBV18 to TRBJ1-2; D gene uncertain. The chain's CDR3 is CASSQNAENYGYTF. The CDR3 DNA reads as TGTGCCAGCTCACAAAACGCCGAAAACTATGGCTACACCTTC.